The T cell receptor beta chain described here comes from a study of blood T cell repertoires in COVID-19. The protocol was immunoSEQ multiplex PCR, while the TCRdb copy is restricted to in-frame clones and leaves out a portion. The table has about 100,000 clones, approximately 85% seen once. Trimming removed 3 bases from V and 0 bases from J, with 15 bases in between. This CDR3 is built from 17 residues. CDR1 is SGHDN and CDR2 is FVKESK in the germline V gene. This clonotype was obtained from a woman in her fifties or sixties with acute or convalescent COVID-19. The sequenced sample was peripheral blood. J is TRBJ2-1 and V is TRBV14, with a weak D call TRBD2 (6 bases). This CDR3 reads CASSQTSGLSSYNEQFF. As DNA, the CDR3 is TGTGCCAGCAGCCAGACCAGCGGGCTGAGCTCCTACAATGAGCAGTTCTTC.